This T cell receptor beta chain was identified in a study of memory CD4+ T cells and cytomegalovirus serostatus. Study information: This sample comes from healthy Belgian adults, eight to ten CMV seropositive, approximately 25 seronegative. Study conclusions and caveats: A US-trained random forest predicted CMV serostatus with median AUC around 0.92. About two fifths of the roughly 160 known CMV-associated TCRbeta sequences appeared in CD4+ memory.

Using immunoSEQ multiplex PCR, the repertoire was profiled, and TCRdb retains in-frame clones only, with some absent. The sample yields some 45,000 clones, around 76% seen once. The sort gate was single viable CD3+CD4+CD8-CD45RO+ cells for memory CD4+ T cells. Germline trimming cut 8 bases from V and 3 bases from J; bases unmatched to any gene: 10. Germline V CDR1 and CDR2: LNHDA, SQIVND (reference sequence). The CDR3 length is 15 residues. In regard to this clone: What it recognizes is unknown.

The sample was memory CD4+ T cells from blood. The TCR was taken from an adult in good health and CMV-seropositive. The chain has TRBV19 and TRBJ2-1; 7 bases are shared with TRBD2. CDR3: CASRAPGLFYNEQFF. CDR3 coding DNA: TGTGCCAGTCGGGCGCCGGGACTATTCTACAATGAGCAGTTCTTC.